Below are 14 T cell receptor beta chains sequenced from a single sample in a study of blood T cell repertoires in COVID-19. Some clones are missing from TCRdb's copy, which holds only in-frame ones; the method was immunoSEQ multiplex PCR. The sample carries 310,000 or so clones, 70% to 90% recorded once. The specimen sequenced was PBMCs or T cells enriched from blood (not recorded which). These receptors were taken from a woman between 25 and 40 years old who had recovered from COVID-19.

The chain joins TRBV25-1 to TRBJ1-2, with unresolved D. The CDR3 consists of 14 residues. The V and J ends lost 3 bases and 4 bases respectively, with 12 bases between them. Per the germline V gene, CDR1 is MGHDK and CDR2 is SYGVNS. CDR3 in amino acids: CASSEEGRIYGYTF. CDR3 nucleotide sequence: TGTGCCAGCAGTGAGGAGGGTAGGATCTATGGCTACACCTTC.

The chain recombines TRBV5-1 with TRBJ1-6, with D maybe TRBD1 (5 bases). The CDR3 spans 16 residues. Trimming pared 0 bases from V and 5 bases from J, leaving 12 bases between. CDR1 and CDR2 from the germline V gene are SGHRS and YFSETQ. CDR3 in DNA: TGCGCCAGCAGCTTGGGGCCTGCGGGGGATAATTCACCCCTCCACTTT. Protein sequence: CASSLGPAGDNSPLHF.

The rearrangement links TRBV6-5 to TRBJ2-5; 11 positions agree with TRBD2. The CDR3 loop spans 16 amino acids. V shed 0 bases, J shed 9 bases, and the junction held 9 bases outside the gene matches. Looked up from germline, CDR1 is MNHEY and CDR2 is SVGAGI. Here the CDR3 reads CASSYSVAGGYLAQYF. Written as DNA, the CDR3 is TGTGCCAGCAGTTACTCGGTAGCGGGGGGGTATCTGGCCCAGTACTTC.

Only one count was recorded for this clone. The chain carries TRBV10-1 and TRBJ2-3; D possibly corresponds to TRBD1 (6 bases). Germline CDR1 WNHNN, CDR2 SYGVQD (reference sequence). The V and J ends lost 0 bases and 4 bases respectively, with 20 bases between them. The CDR3 sequence is 18 residues long. This CDR3 reads CASSESPPKQGRADTQYF. The CDR3 DNA reads as TGCGCCAGCAGTGAGTCGCCTCCTAAACAGGGTCGGGCAGATACGCAGTATTTT.

This clone appeared once. The chain has TRBV5-1 and TRBJ1-2; no clear D. The length of the CDR3 is 14 residues. Germline CDR1 is SGHRS and CDR2 is YFSETQ. V lost 2 bases to trimming and J lost 0 bases, with 8 bases between them. The CDR3 protein is CASSLTNTNYGYTF. In DNA, the CDR3 is TGCGCCAGCAGCTTAACAAATACTAACTATGGCTACACCTTC.

The chain joins TRBV9 to TRBJ2-3; TRBD2 might be the D (6 bases). The V and J ends lost 0 bases and 2 bases respectively, with 10 bases between them. CDR1 and CDR2 from the germline V gene are SGDLS and YYNGEE. The CDR3 is made up of 15 amino acids. CDR3 coding DNA: TGTGCCAGCAGCGTAGTTAGCGGTCTCACAGATACGCAGTATTTT. Its protein product is CASSVVSGLTDTQYF.

This clone was recorded only once. The chain employs TRBV5-4 and TRBJ2-7, with TRBD1 matching 9 bases. Germline CDR1 and CDR2: SGHNT and YYREEE (reference sequence). The length of the CDR3 is 15 residues. V lost 4 bases to trimming and J lost 0 bases; unmatched junction nucleotides: 5. The CDR3 nucleotides are TGTGCCAGCAGCCTAGGACAGGGGACCTCCTACGAGCAGTACTTC. Amino acids: CASSLGQGTSYEQYF.

The chain links TRBV30 to TRBJ1-1; D gene ambiguous. CDR3 length: 9 residues. CDR1 and CDR2 (germline): GTSNPN, SVGIG (reference sequence). The chain's CDR3 is CALEVEAFF. CDR3 in DNA: TGTGCTTTAGAAGTTGAAGCTTTCTTT.

The CDR3 spells CASSEGQRGAQETQYF. DNA for the CDR3: TGTGCCAGCAGTGAAGGACAGCGGGGGGCCCAAGAGACCCAGTACTTC. The V gene is TRBV2, the J gene TRBJ2-5; 9 bases match TRBD2. The CDR3 has 16 residues. CDR1 and CDR2 from the germline V gene are SNHLY and FYNNEI. V lost 1 base, J lost 1 base, and 4 bases stayed unmatched.

V is TRBV7-3 and J is TRBJ2-5, with a weak D call TRBD1 (6 bases). The V gene lost 5 bases and the J gene lost 3 bases, with 16 bases spanning the gap. The CDR3 is 15 amino acids. The V gene's germline CDR1 is SGHTA and CDR2 FQGTGA. For the CDR3, the DNA is TGTGCCAGCAGCCCCAGGGGCTGGCCCAAAGAGACCCAGTACTTC. Translating it yields CASSPRGWPKETQYF.

The rearrangement joins TRBV7-3 to TRBJ2-1, with D perhaps TRBD2 (5 bases). The CDR3 has 15 amino acids. Trimming cost V 7 bases and J 0 bases, with 13 bases left between them. Germline lookup yields CDR1 SGHTA and CDR2 FQGTGA. The DNA of the CDR3 is TGTGCCAGCACCTATGATGCGGGCTCCTACAATGAGCAGTTCTTC. Protein sequence: CASTYDAGSYNEQFF.

This clone showed up just a few times. Other DNA sequences within the sample encode an identical CDR3. V gene TRBV5-6 combines with J gene TRBJ2-3, with TRBD2 matching 8 bases. With 4 bases clipped from V and 3 bases from J, the junction kept 7 bases outside the gene matches. Per the germline V gene, CDR1 is SGHDT and CDR2 is YYEEEE. The CDR3 sequence is 15 residues long. The CDR3: CASSPGGGGTDTQYF. Here the CDR3 DNA reads TGTGCCAGCAGCCCCGGGGGGGGAGGGACAGATACGCAGTATTTT.

The rearrangement uses TRBV7-2 and TRBJ1-2; the D is unclear. In germline, CDR1 is SGHTA, CDR2 FQGNSA. The V end was cut by 4 bases, the J end by 4 bases, with 13 bases between. This CDR3 region has 14 residues. The CDR3 bases are TGTGCCAGCAGCTCACGGCAGGATGTCTATGGCTACACCTTC. Amino acid sequence: CASSSRQDVYGYTF.

The DNA of the CDR3 is TGTGCCAGCAGCAGTGAGGGCTGGGGTGAAGCTTTCTTT. Translating gives CASSSEGWGEAFF. V gene TRBV7-9 combines with J gene TRBJ1-1; no reliable D call. The germline V gene encodes CDR1 SEHNR and CDR2 FQNEAQ (reference sequence). The V and J ends lost 5 bases and 7 bases respectively, with 14 bases between them. The length of the CDR3 is 13 residues.